Shown below are 21 T cell receptor beta chains from a single sample sequenced in a study of control samples from healthy donors and cancer patients. Profiling relied on immunoSEQ multiplex PCR, and the TCRdb table lists in-frame clones only, not all of them. The sample records approximately 30,000 clones, 87% being singletons. The sample was PBMCs. These receptors were obtained from a woman in her thirties or forties with lung cancer.

This chain uses TRBV4-2 with TRBJ1-1; 9 bases line up with TRBD1. The CDR3 contains 14 residues. Germline CDR1 and CDR2: LGHNA and YNFKEQ. The ends lost 4 bases at V and 3 bases at J; junction bases unmatched: 3. The CDR3 coding sequence is TGTGCCAGCAGCCCCGGGACAGGGCACACTGAAGCTTTCTTT. It codes for CASSPGTGHTEAFF.

A single count supports this clone. This sequence joins TRBV2 and TRBJ1-1, with 7 bases lining up with TRBD1. The CDR3 totals 12 residues. The V gene end was trimmed by 7 bases and the J gene end by 7 bases; junction bases not matched to a gene: 6. The V gene's germline CDR1 is SNHLY and CDR2 FYNNEI. This CDR3 reads CASNEGGLEAFF. The CDR3 nucleotides read TGTGCCAGCAACGAAGGGGGCCTTGAAGCTTTCTTT.

The chain couples TRBV6-5 to TRBJ2-1; D remains unclear. Germline values: CDR1 MNHEY, CDR2 SVGAGI. V lost 6 bases to trimming and J lost 0 bases, with 12 bases between them. The CDR3 consists of 15 residues. The CDR3 nucleotides are TGTGCCAGCAGGCGTGAATCCAGCTCCTACAATGAGCAGTTCTTC. This translates into CASRRESSSYNEQFF.

The chain recombines TRBV24-1 with TRBJ2-7, with D possibly being TRBD2 (5 bases). CDR1 is KGHDR and CDR2 is SFDVKD in the germline V gene. The CDR3 loop spans 12 amino acids. Between the trimmed V and J ends, which lost 9 bases and 5 bases, there was a span of 13 bases. CDR3 in amino acids: CATLGEGDEQYF. Here the CDR3 DNA reads TGTGCCACCTTAGGAGAGGGAGACGAGCAGTACTTC.

The chain employs TRBV9 and TRBJ2-3, with TRBD2 identical over 9 bases. J lost 3 bases, V lost 1 base, and 3 bases had no gene match. CDR3 length: 15 residues. The V gene's germline CDR1 is SGDLS and CDR2 YYNGEE. Here the CDR3 DNA reads TGTGCCAGCAGCGTATGGACTAGCGCGACAGATACGCAGTATTTT. Translating it yields CASSVWTSATDTQYF.

The CDR3 DNA is TGTGCCAGCAGCTTGGGGACTAGCGGTGTTTACAATGAGCAGTTCTTC. It translates to CASSLGTSGVYNEQFF. The J gene is TRBJ2-1, the V gene TRBV11-3, with 11 bases aligning to TRBD2. The CDR3 totals 16 residues. Trimming cost V 3 bases and J 4 bases; bases outside gene matches: 5. CDR1 SGHNT and CDR2 YENEEA come from the germline V gene.

This clone has a handful of counts. V and J are TRBV6-2 or TRBV6-3 and TRBJ1-5, with 7 nucleotides matching TRBD1. The germline CDR1 and CDR2 sequences are MNHEY and SVGEGT. The CDR3 consists of 15 residues. Germline trimming cut 5 bases from V and 6 bases from J; bases unmatched to any gene: 10. The CDR3 coding sequence is TGTGCCAGCAGTCCCCGGACAGGCGGGGTTCAGCCCCAGCATTTT. Amino acid sequence: CASSPRTGGVQPQHF.

The chain uses TRBV7-6 and TRBJ2-6; D assignment may be TRBD1 or TRBD2 (5 bases each). This CDR3 comprises 16 residues. Per the germline V gene, CDR1 is SGHVS and CDR2 is FNYEAQ. Trimming shortened V by 3 bases and J by 4 bases, and 13 bases separated the two germline ends. CDR3 DNA: TGTGCCAGCAGCTTCCGGGGCCGAGGGGGGGCCAACGTCCTGACTTTC. Translating gives CASSFRGRGGANVLTF.

The V call is TRBV9, the J call TRBJ1-3; no firm D call. Between the trimmed V and J ends, which lost 3 bases and 5 bases, there was a span of 12 bases. Looked up from germline, CDR1 is SGDLS and CDR2 is YYNGEE. This CDR3 has 14 amino acids. The CDR3 is CASSGRNERNTIYF. In DNA form, the CDR3 reads TGTGCCAGCAGCGGCCGTAACGAACGAAACACCATATATTTT.

The rearrangement uses TRBV5-4 and TRBJ1-1, with D tentatively TRBD1 (6 bases). CDR3 length: 13 amino acids. V was pared by 4 bases and J by 3 bases, with 10 bases between. Germline V CDR1 and CDR2: SGHNT, YYREEE (reference sequence). The CDR3 spells CASSLTGYTEAFF. As DNA, the CDR3 is TGTGCCAGCAGCCTTACAGGGTACACTGAAGCTTTCTTT. The full variable domain, rest sourced from reference TRBV5-4 and TRBJ1-1, is ETGVTQSPTHLIKTRGQQVTLRCSSQSGHNTVSWYQQALGQGPQFIFQYYREEENGRGNFPPRFSGLQFPNYSSELNVNALELDDSALYLCASSLTGYTEAFFGQGTRLTVV.

In its sample, this clone was seen a few times. The chain uses TRBV7-8 and TRBJ1-3; the D is unclear. The CDR3 extends over 16 amino acids. Germline lookup yields CDR1 SGHVS and CDR2 FQNEAQ. V lost 2 bases and J lost 0, with 11 bases in between. The CDR3 sequence: CASSLTAHSSGNTIYF. The DNA of the CDR3 is TGTGCCAGCAGCTTAACAGCGCATAGCTCTGGAAACACCATATATTTT.

The chain combines TRBV5-1 with TRBJ2-3, with a weak D call TRBD1 (6 bases). Germline CDR1 SGHRS, CDR2 YFSETQ. The CDR3 totals 16 residues. The germline V and J ends were trimmed by 4 bases and 2 bases, with 17 bases remaining between them. CDR3 DNA sequence: TGCGCCAGCAGCCAAATTCAGGGGAGAACCACAGATACGCAGTATTTT. This gives the protein CASSQIQGRTTDTQYF. The variable domain in full, with the rest retrieved from reference TRBV5-1 and TRBJ2-3, is KAGVTQTPRYLIKTRGQQVTLSCSPISGHRSVSWYQQTPGQGLQFLFEYFSETQRNKGNFPGRFSGRQFSNSRSEMNVSTLELGDSALYLCASSQIQGRTTDTQYFGPGTRLTVL.

The V gene is TRBV7-3, the J gene TRBJ2-2, with a weak D call TRBD1 (6 bases). V lost 1 base, J lost 5 bases, and 14 bases lay in between. The germline gives CDR1 SGHTA, CDR2 FQGTGA. This CDR3 is 16 amino acids long. CDR3 bases: TGTGCCAGCAGCTTAATGGGGGCGACAAGTACCGGGGAGCTGTTTTTT. Its protein product is CASSLMGATSTGELFF.

Here the CDR3 reads CATNRDRGYSPLHF. CDR3 DNA sequence: TGTGCCACCAACCGGGACAGGGGTTATTCACCCCTCCACTTT. The rearrangement links TRBV2 to TRBJ1-6; 10 bases match TRBD1. J lost 8 bases, V lost 10 bases, and 8 bases had no gene match. Germline V gene lookup returns CDR1 SNHLY and CDR2 FYNNEI. The length of the CDR3 is 14 residues.

This clone was detected only once. The chain uses TRBV19 and TRBJ2-6, with 10 nucleotides matching TRBD1. Germline V gives CDR1 LNHDA, CDR2 SQIVND (reference sequence). The length of the CDR3 is 18 residues. V dropped 5 bases and J dropped 4; count of bases not matched to a gene: 11. The CDR3 is CASSLWGTGVTGANVLTF. The DNA of the CDR3 is TGTGCCAGTAGTCTTTGGGGGACAGGGGTAACCGGGGCCAACGTCCTGACTTTC.

The rearrangement joins TRBV7-9 to TRBJ1-2; D gene unclear. Germline V gene sequence: CDR1 SEHNR, CDR2 FQNEAQ (reference sequence). The CDR3 totals 15 residues. V was trimmed by 2 bases and J by 4 bases, leaving 14 bases between them. CDR3: CASSLSSTLGYGYTF. CDR3 sequence (DNA): TGTGCCAGCAGCTTAAGTAGCACACTCGGCTATGGCTACACCTTC.

The chain couples TRBV5-6 to TRBJ1-2, with 7 nucleotides matching TRBD1. The CDR3 sequence is 14 residues long. The germline V gene encodes CDR1 SGHDT and CDR2 YYEEEE. Unmatched junction bases numbered 10, after V lost 5 bases and J lost 6 bases. The CDR3 reads CASRTPGQTNGYTF. CDR3 DNA sequence: TGTGCCAGCAGGACTCCGGGACAGACAAATGGCTACACCTTC.

This clone was picked up a small number of times. This chain joins TRBV7-8 and TRBJ1-1; TRBD1 is a possible D gene (6 bases). The length of the CDR3 is 13 residues. V shed 6 bases and J shed 6 bases, with 14 bases lying between them. Germline V lookup: CDR1 SGHVS, CDR2 FQNEAQ. The CDR3 reads CASSIYRDPEAFF. CDR3 bases: TGTGCCAGCAGTATTTACAGGGATCCTGAAGCTTTCTTT.

This clone was seen just once. This rearrangement joins TRBV10-3 to TRBJ1-1; D is unclear. The germline V gene has CDR1 ENHRY and CDR2 SYGVKD. With 2 bases removed from V and 0 bases from J, the gap between germline ends came to 7 bases. The CDR3 covers 14 residues. CDR3 DNA: TGTGCCATCAGTGAGCGGGATTTGAACACTGAAGCTTTCTTT. Amino acid sequence: CAISERDLNTEAFF.

J is TRBJ2-1 and V is TRBV7-8, with D maybe TRBD2 (6 bases). V gave up 7 bases and J gave up 7 bases, with 17 bases separating them. Germline CDR1 SGHVS, CDR2 FQNEAQ. The CDR3 spans 14 residues. The CDR3 reads CASTPNRGGNEQFF. CDR3 DNA sequence: TGTGCCAGCACCCCTAATAGGGGAGGAAATGAGCAGTTCTTC.

The rearrangement uses TRBV7-2 and TRBJ1-6; D uncertain. The V end was cut by 1 base, the J end by 7 bases, with 8 bases between. The CDR3 runs 14 residues. CDR1 SGHTA and CDR2 FQGNSA come from the germline V gene. The CDR3 loop reads CASSLDPENSPLHF. In DNA form, the CDR3 reads TGTGCCAGCAGCTTAGACCCGGAGAATTCACCCCTCCACTTT.